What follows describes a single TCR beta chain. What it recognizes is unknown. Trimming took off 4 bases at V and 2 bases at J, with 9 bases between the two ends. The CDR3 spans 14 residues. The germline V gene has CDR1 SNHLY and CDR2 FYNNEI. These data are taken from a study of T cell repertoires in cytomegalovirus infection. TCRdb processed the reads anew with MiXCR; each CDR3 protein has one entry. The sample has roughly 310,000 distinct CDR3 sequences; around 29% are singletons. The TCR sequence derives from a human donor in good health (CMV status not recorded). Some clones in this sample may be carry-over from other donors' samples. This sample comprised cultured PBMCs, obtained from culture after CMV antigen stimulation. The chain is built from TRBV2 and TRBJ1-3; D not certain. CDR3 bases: TGTGCCAGCAGTGCGGTGTCAGCTGGAAACACCATATATTTT. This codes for CASSAVSAGNTIYF.